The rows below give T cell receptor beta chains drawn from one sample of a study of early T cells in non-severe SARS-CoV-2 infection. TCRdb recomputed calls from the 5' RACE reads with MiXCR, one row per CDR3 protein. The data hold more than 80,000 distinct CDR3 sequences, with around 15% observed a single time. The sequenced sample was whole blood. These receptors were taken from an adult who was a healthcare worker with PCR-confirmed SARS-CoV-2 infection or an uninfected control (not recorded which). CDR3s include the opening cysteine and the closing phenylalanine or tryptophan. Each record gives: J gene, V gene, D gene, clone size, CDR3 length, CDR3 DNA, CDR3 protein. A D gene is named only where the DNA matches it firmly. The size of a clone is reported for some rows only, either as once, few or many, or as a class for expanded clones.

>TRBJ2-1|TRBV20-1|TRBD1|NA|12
TGCAGTGCTTCGGACAGGGGAAATGAGCAGTTCTTC
CSASDRGNEQFF
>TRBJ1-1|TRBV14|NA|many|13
TGTGCCAGCAACCGACAGGTGAACACTGAAGCTTTCTTT
CASNRQVNTEAFF
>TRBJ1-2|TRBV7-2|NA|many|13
TGTGCCAGCAGCTTAGTACAGAATAATGGCTACACCTTC
CASSLVQNNGYTF
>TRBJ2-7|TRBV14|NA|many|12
TGTGCCAGCAGCCAAGTTCGGAGTGAGCAGTACTTC
CASSQVRSEQYF
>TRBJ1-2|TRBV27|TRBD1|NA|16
TGTGCCAGCAGTTTAGGGGGACAGAATCACAACTATGGCTACACCTTC
CASSLGGQNHNYGYTF
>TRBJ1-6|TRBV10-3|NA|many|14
TGTGCCATCAGGCCGGGACGGAATAATTCACCCCTCCACTTT
CAIRPGRNNSPLHF
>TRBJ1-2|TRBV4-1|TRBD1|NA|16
TGCGCCAGCAGCCAAGAACGGACAGGGGGAAACTATGGCTACACCTTC
CASSQERTGGNYGYTF
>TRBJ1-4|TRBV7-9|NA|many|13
TGTGCCAGCAGCCAGGAGCCCAACGAAAAACTGTTTTTT
CASSQEPNEKLFF
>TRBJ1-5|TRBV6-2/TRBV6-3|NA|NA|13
TGTGCCAGCAGTCCGCCCGGATATCAGCCCCAGCATTTT
CASSPPGYQPQHF
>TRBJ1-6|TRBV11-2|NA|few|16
TGTGCCAGCAGCTTAGACAGGGGTAGTTTGGGTTCACCCCTCCACTTT
CASSLDRGSLGSPLHF
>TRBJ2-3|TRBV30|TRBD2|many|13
TGTGCCTGGAGCTCGGCGGGGGTAGATACGCAGTATTTT
CAWSSAGVDTQYF
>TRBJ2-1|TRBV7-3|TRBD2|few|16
TGTGCCAGCAGCTTAACTTGGACTAGCGGGGGGAATGAGCAGTTCTTC
CASSLTWTSGGNEQFF
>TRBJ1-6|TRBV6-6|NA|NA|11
TGTGCCAGCACCCTTGGGTCACCCCTCCACTTT
CASTLGSPLHF
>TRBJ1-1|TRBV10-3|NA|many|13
TGTGCCATCGCCAGATCTCAGAACACTGAAGCTTTCTTT
CAIARSQNTEAFF
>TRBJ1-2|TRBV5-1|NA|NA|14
TGCGCCAGCAGCTTGAGTGGGATTAACTATGGCTACACCTTC
CASSLSGINYGYTF
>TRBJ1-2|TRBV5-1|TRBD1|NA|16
TGCGCCAGCAGCTTGGTGCCCCCGGGACAGGGATATGGCTACACCTTC
CASSLVPPGQGYGYTF
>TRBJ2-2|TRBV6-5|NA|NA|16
TGTGCCAGCAGTTATTGGGCCCAGGGTCCCACCGGGGAGCTGTTTTTT
CASSYWAQGPTGELFF
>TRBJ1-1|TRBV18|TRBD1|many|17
TGTGCCAGCTCACCGGGGACAGGGAGAACTCCGAACACTGAAGCTTTCTTT
CASSPGTGRTPNTEAFF
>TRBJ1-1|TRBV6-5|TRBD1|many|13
TGTGCCAGCAGTTTCCGTTCTACAGGGGTAGCTTTCTTT
CASSFRSTGVAFF
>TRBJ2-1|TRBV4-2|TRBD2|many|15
TGTGCCAGCAGCCAAGCCAACCTAGCGGGGGACGAGCAGTTCTTC
CASSQANLAGDEQFF
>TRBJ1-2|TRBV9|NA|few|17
TGTGCCAGCAGCGTAGGGGGGGCCTTCCCCCTTAACTATGGCTACACCTTC
CASSVGGAFPLNYGYTF
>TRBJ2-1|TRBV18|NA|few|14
TGTGCCAGCTCACCCGATACAGGGACCCGTGAGCAGTTCTTC
CASSPDTGTREQFF
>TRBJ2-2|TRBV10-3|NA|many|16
TGTGCCTCGCTGAGACAGGCCGGATTCAACACCGGGGAGCTGTTTTTT
CASLRQAGFNTGELFF